This T cell receptor (beta chain) was documented in a study of blood T cell repertoires in COVID-19. TCRdb's table, derived via immunoSEQ multiplex PCR, lists solely in-frame clones and lacks some. The repertoire includes 45,000 to 50,000 clones, over 70% of them detected once, and 8% sits in the top ten. Sample: peripheral blood. The clonotype originates from a man aged 45-60 years with acute or convalescent COVID-19.

The CDR3 bases are TGTGCCACCAGTGGGGCAGGGAATGGCTACACCTTC. This gives the protein CATSGAGNGYTF. The chain combines TRBV24-1 with TRBJ1-2, with D maybe TRBD1 (5 bases). Germline V gives CDR1 KGHDR, CDR2 SFDVKD. The CDR3 loop spans 12 amino acids. V lost 5 bases, J lost 6 bases, and 9 bases lay in between.